The 27 T cell receptor beta chains given below trace back to one sample, sequenced in a study of OX40 agonist ivuxolimab in advanced cancers. The repertoire was sequenced with immunoSEQ multiplex PCR; TCRdb's copy has only in-frame clones and lacks some. The table shows more than 15,000 clones, with approximately 84% occurring only once. Source: CD4+ or CD8+ T cells sorted from blood, taken in a trial of the OX40 agonist ivuxolimab. These receptor sequences come from an adult with an advanced solid tumor such as melanoma, head and neck, liver or kidney cancer.

CDR3 residues: CASSIDLTGGSYEQYF. The CDR3 bases are TGTGCCAGTAGTATAGATTTGACGGGAGGATCCTACGAGCAGTACTTC. This chain links TRBV19 with TRBJ2-7; 7 bases are a match to TRBD2. The ends lost 0 bases at V and 1 base at J; junction bases unmatched: 6. Germline V gene sequence: CDR1 LNHDA, CDR2 SQIVND (reference sequence). The length of the CDR3 is 16 residues.

This clone was seen only a few times. The CDR3 reads CASSLALGDSPLHF. Written as DNA, the CDR3 is TGCGCCAGCAGCTTGGCACTGGGCGATTCACCCCTCCACTTT. V is TRBV5-1 and J is TRBJ1-6; no clear D. The ends were cut back, 0 bases at V and 8 bases at J, with 9 bases in the middle. The CDR3 covers 14 residues. Per germline, CDR1 SGHRS and CDR2 YFSETQ. Full variable domain (remainder filled in from reference TRBV5-1 and TRBJ1-6): KAGVTQTPRYLIKTRGQQVTLSCSPISGHRSVSWYQQTPGQGLQFLFEYFSETQRNKGNFPGRFSGRQFSNSRSEMNVSTLELGDSALYLCASSLALGDSPLHFGNGTRLTVT.

This chain links TRBV5-1 with TRBJ1-5; D gene unclear. The germline V gene encodes CDR1 SGHRS and CDR2 YFSETQ. This CDR3 comprises 13 residues. V lost 5 bases to trimming and J lost 1 base, with 7 bases between them. CDR3 nucleotides: TGCGCCAGCAGGGAGACCAGCAATCAGCCCCAGCATTTT. Translated, it gives CASRETSNQPQHF.

The rearrangement uses TRBV19 and TRBJ2-6, with 12 bases fitting TRBD2. The CDR3 has 18 residues. Per the germline V gene, CDR1 is LNHDA and CDR2 is SQIVND (reference sequence). V trimming: 4 bases; J trimming: 0 bases; junction bases outside the gene matches: 4. The CDR3 nucleotides are TGTGCCAGTAGTACCTTGACTAGCGGGGGCTCTGGGGCCAACGTCCTGACTTTC. This gives the protein CASSTLTSGGSGANVLTF.

This clone was seen a single time. V is TRBV2 and J is TRBJ2-2; no firm D call. Per the germline V gene, CDR1 is SNHLY and CDR2 is FYNNEI. The CDR3 contains 15 residues. V gave up 4 bases and J gave up 0 bases, with 9 bases separating them. The CDR3 bases are TGTGCCAGCAGTGGGACCGATACGAACACCGGGGAGCTGTTTTTT. As protein: CASSGTDTNTGELFF. Full variable domain (outside the CDR3, taken from reference TRBV2 and TRBJ2-2): EPEVTQTPSHQVTQMGQEVILRCVPISNHLYFYWYRQILGQKVEFLVSFYNNEISEKSEIFDDQFSVERPDGSNFTLKIRSTKLEDSAMYFCASSGTDTNTGELFFGEGSRLTVL.

V usage is TRBV27 and J usage is TRBJ1-5; no clear D. Per germline, CDR1 MNHEY and CDR2 SMNVEV (reference sequence). The CDR3 is 15 residues long. Trimming cost V 3 bases and J 0 bases, with 9 bases left between them. CDR3 sequence reads: CASSFSSYSNQPQHF. Here the CDR3 DNA reads TGTGCCAGCAGTTTCTCAAGCTATAGCAATCAGCCCCAGCATTTT.

A word on this clone: The DNA is omitted, as the CDR3 cannot be located on it reliably, and the CDR3 follows TCRdb's listing. The CDR3 reads CASSFLAGNTGELFF. The J gene is TRBJ2-2, the V gene TRBV28; TRBD1, as called in the table, went unchecked against the DNA. Germline CDR1 MDHEN, CDR2 SYDVKM. The CDR3 sequence runs 15 residues, both termini included.

The J gene is TRBJ2-1, the V gene TRBV7-2, with 8 nucleotides matching TRBD1. Germline V gives CDR1 SGHTA, CDR2 FQGNSA. V gave up 5 bases and J gave up 6 bases; unmatched junction bases: 9. The CDR3 is 15 amino acids. In DNA, the CDR3 is TGTGCCAGCAGCGCCCCGGACAGGGCGGTCAATGAGCAGTTCTTC. This sequence encodes CASSAPDRAVNEQFF.

This sequence joins TRBV6-1 and TRBJ1-1, with TRBD1 matching over 8 bases. The germline gives CDR1 MNHNS, CDR2 SASEGT. The CDR3 runs 14 residues. Losses at the gene ends were 5 bases for V and 5 bases for J; bases not matched to a gene: 7. The CDR3 DNA reads as TGTGCCAGCAGTCCGACAGGGGTCGGTACTGAAGCTTTCTTT. This sequence encodes CASSPTGVGTEAFF.

This chain uses TRBV30 with TRBJ2-1; TRBD2 agrees at 11 bases. The germline CDR1 and CDR2 sequences are GTSNPN and SVGIG (reference sequence). After removal of 3 bases from V and 8 bases from J, the junction contained 6 bases not matched to a gene. CDR3 length equals 14 residues. CDR3 coding DNA: TGTGCCTGGAGCCGACTAGCGGGGCGGGATGAGCAGTTCTTC. Residues: CAWSRLAGRDEQFF.

The sample holds one count of this clone. The chain combines TRBV11-3 with TRBJ2-2; 7 bases map to TRBD1. The V gene end was trimmed by 2 bases and the J gene end by 1 base; junction bases not matched to a gene: 4. The CDR3 covers 16 residues. The V gene's germline CDR1 is SGHNT and CDR2 YENEEA. This chain's CDR3 is CASSLLSGGNTGELFF. The DNA for the CDR3 is TGTGCCAGCAGCTTATTGTCAGGGGGGAACACCGGGGAGCTGTTTTTT.

This chain connects TRBV29-1 to TRBJ1-1; no definite D call. CDR3 length equals 12 residues. V shed 6 bases and J shed 5 bases, with 13 bases lying between them. Germline CDR1 is SQVTM and CDR2 is ANQGSEA. The chain's CDR3 is CSVLDPGTEAFF. The CDR3 bases are TGCAGCGTCTTGGACCCGGGGACTGAAGCTTTCTTT.

V is TRBV11-2 and J is TRBJ2-2; no clear D. The CDR3 is 15 residues long. V lost 1 base and J lost 1, with 7 bases in between. Looked up from germline, CDR1 is SGHAT and CDR2 is FQNNGV. The CDR3 spells CASSLALLNTGELFF. CDR3 in DNA: TGTGCCAGCAGCTTAGCTCTGTTGAACACCGGGGAGCTGTTTTTT. Full variable domain (remainder filled in from reference TRBV11-2 and TRBJ2-2): EAGVAQSPRYKIIEKRQSVAFWCNPISGHATLYWYQQILGQGPKLLIQFQNNGVVDDSQLPKDRFSAERLKGVDSTLKIQPAKLEDSAVYLCASSLALLNTGELFFGEGSRLTVL.

The chain employs TRBV27 and TRBJ2-7; 9 nucleotides line up with TRBD1. The CDR3 is made up of 15 amino acids. J lost 0 bases, V lost 4 bases, and 4 bases had no gene match. Germline values: CDR1 MNHEY, CDR2 SMNVEV (reference sequence). The DNA for the CDR3 is TGTGCCAGCAGTTCCCCGGGACAGGGCTCCTACGAGCAGTACTTC. Its protein is CASSSPGQGSYEQYF.

The chain links TRBV28 to TRBJ2-7, with D perhaps TRBD2 (6 bases). Germline V gene lookup returns CDR1 MDHEN and CDR2 SYDVKM. This CDR3 has 15 amino acids. V was pared by 6 bases and J by 1 base, with 16 bases between. DNA for the CDR3: TGTGCCAGCAGCTCCGCCGCCGGGGGTTCCTACGAGCAGTACTTC. Translated: CASSSAAGGSYEQYF.

J is TRBJ1-2 and V is TRBV30; 7 positions agree with TRBD1. The V gene's germline CDR1 is GTSNPN and CDR2 SVGIG (reference sequence). There are 11 residues in the CDR3. Trimming cost V 2 bases and J 7 bases; bases outside gene matches: 1. CDR3: CAWSTGAGYTF. The CDR3 region has the DNA TGTGCCTGGAGTACAGGGGCTGGCTACACCTTC. Full variable domain (outside the CDR3, taken from reference TRBV30 and TRBJ1-2): SQTIHQWPATLVQPVGSPLSLECTVEGTSNPNLYWYRQAAGRGLQLLFYSVGIGQISSEVPQNLSASRPQDRQFILSSKKLLLSDSGFYLCAWSTGAGYTFGSGTRLTVV.

The chain is built from TRBV11-2 and TRBJ1-2, with D uncertain. This CDR3 has 14 amino acids. With 7 bases removed from V and 0 bases from J, the gap between germline ends came to 12 bases. Germline-derived CDR1 and CDR2 are SGHAT and FQNNGV. The CDR3 here is CASTSLRANYGYTF. The CDR3 DNA reads as TGTGCCAGCACAAGTCTGAGAGCTAACTATGGCTACACCTTC.

V is TRBV19 and J is TRBJ2-5; D is unclear. V was pared by 3 bases and J by 3 bases, with 11 bases between. The germline V gene has CDR1 LNHDA and CDR2 SQIVND (reference sequence). There are 14 residues in the CDR3. CDR3: CASSIQVSEETQYF. Here the CDR3 DNA reads TGTGCCAGTAGTATTCAGGTTTCCGAAGAGACCCAGTACTTC. Complete variable domain (other parts from reference TRBV19 and TRBJ2-5): DGGITQSPKYLFRKEGQNVTLSCEQNLNHDAMYWYRQDPGQGLRLIYYSQIVNDFQKGDIAEGYSVSREKKESFPLTVTSAQKNPTAFYLCASSIQVSEETQYFGPGTRLLVL.

The V call is TRBV27, the J call TRBJ2-1, with TRBD1 identical over 8 bases. Germline V gene lookup returns CDR1 MNHEY and CDR2 SMNVEV (reference sequence). V was clipped by 8 bases and J by 5 bases; unmatched bases: 8. This CDR3 has 14 amino acids. CDR3 bases: TGTGCCAGCGGTGGACAGGGCCCAAACAATGAGCAGTTCTTC. Translation gives CASGGQGPNNEQFF.

The genes are TRBV19 and TRBJ1-2, with 9 bases fitting TRBD1. V trimming: 6 bases; J trimming: 0 bases; junction bases outside the gene matches: 2. The CDR3 has 14 amino acids. Germline loops: CDR1 LNHDA, CDR2 SQIVND (reference sequence). The CDR3 sequence: CASRGQGPNYGYTF. Here the CDR3 DNA reads TGTGCCAGTAGGGGACAGGGACCTAACTATGGCTACACCTTC.

The chain has TRBV18 and TRBJ1-5; D is possibly TRBD1 (5 bases). Looked up from germline, CDR1 is KGHSH and CDR2 is LQKENI. The CDR3 sequence is 18 residues long. V lost 1 base to trimming and J lost 0 bases, with 16 bases between them. The CDR3 nucleotides are TGTGCCAGCTCACCACGCGGGGGAAGTATATATAGCAATCAGCCCCAGCATTTT. This translates into CASSPRGGSIYSNQPQHF.

The sample holds a few counts of this clone. The V call is TRBV28, the J call TRBJ1-5; D is undetermined. Germline V gene sequence: CDR1 MDHEN, CDR2 SYDVKM. V shed 2 bases and J shed 5 bases, with 10 bases lying between them. This CDR3 comprises 14 residues. CDR3 coding DNA: TGTGCCAGCAGTTTAAGTTTCAATGATCAGCCCCAGCATTTT. It is translated as CASSLSFNDQPQHF.

This chain joins TRBV29-1 and TRBJ1-2; 9 bases fit TRBD1. CDR1 and CDR2 from the germline V gene are SQVTM and ANQGSEA. The CDR3 extends over 14 amino acids. J was trimmed by 5 bases and V by 0 bases; bases with no gene match: 4. CDR3 in DNA: TGCAGCGTTGAAGAGACCGGGACAGGGTATGGCTACACCTTC. Its translation: CSVEETGTGYGYTF.

The gene calls are TRBV6-5 and TRBJ2-5; D unclear. The CDR3 length is 12 residues. The V gene's germline CDR1 is MNHEY and CDR2 SVGAGI. Trimming took 8 bases from V and 2 from J, leaving 9 bases between them. CDR3 DNA: TGTGCCAGCGCCAGCCAACAAGAGACCCAGTACTTC. Protein: CASASQQETQYF.

This chain links TRBV30 with TRBJ1-1; D may be TRBD1 (5 bases). From germline, CDR1 is GTSNPN and CDR2 SVGIG (reference sequence). The V end lost 3 bases, the J end lost 4 bases, and 15 bases lay between the germline ends. The length of the CDR3 is 14 residues. The CDR3 loop reads CAWRGRRRGTEAFF. The CDR3 DNA reads as TGTGCCTGGAGGGGCCGAAGAAGGGGCACTGAAGCTTTCTTT.

This chain links TRBV15 with TRBJ1-3; no clear D. V dropped 3 bases and J dropped 0 bases, with 15 bases sitting between them. Per germline, CDR1 LNHNV and CDR2 YYDKDF (reference sequence). CDR3 length equals 17 residues. Here the CDR3 DNA reads TGTGCCACCAGCAGTCCGAACAGACCCGACTCTGGAAACACCATATATTTT. Its translation: CATSSPNRPDSGNTIYF.

The rearrangement uses TRBV7-9 and TRBJ2-6, with D uncertain. The germline V and J ends were trimmed by 5 bases and 0 bases, with 11 bases remaining between them. From germline, CDR1 is SEHNR and CDR2 FQNEAQ (reference sequence). The CDR3 sequence is 16 residues long. DNA of the CDR3: TGTGCCAGCAGCCGCCTCGGTCGCTCTGGGGCCAACGTCCTGACTTTC. Protein sequence: CASSRLGRSGANVLTF.